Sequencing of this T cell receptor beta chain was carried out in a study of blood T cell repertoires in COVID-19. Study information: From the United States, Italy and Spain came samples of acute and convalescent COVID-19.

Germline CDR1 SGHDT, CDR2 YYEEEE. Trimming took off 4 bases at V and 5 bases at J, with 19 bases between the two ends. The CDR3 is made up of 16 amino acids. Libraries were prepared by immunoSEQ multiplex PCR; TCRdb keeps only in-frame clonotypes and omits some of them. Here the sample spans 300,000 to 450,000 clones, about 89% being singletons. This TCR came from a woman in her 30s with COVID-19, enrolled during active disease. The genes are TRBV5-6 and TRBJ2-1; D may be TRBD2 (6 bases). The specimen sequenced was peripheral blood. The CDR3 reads CASSTLSGTYHNEQFF. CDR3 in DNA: TGTGCCAGCAGCACCCTATCCGGGACTTACCACAATGAGCAGTTCTTC.